This T cell receptor (beta chain) comes out of a study of blood T cell repertoires in COVID-19. Generated by immunoSEQ multiplex PCR, the TCRdb table keeps only in-frame clones and is missing some. The sample holds roughly 200,000 clones, 80% to 90% seen once. The sequencing input was peripheral blood. The source is a man younger than 30 with active or convalescent COVID-19.

The CDR3 DNA reads TGTGCCAGCAGTTTAGCAGGAAAAACAGATACGCAGTATTTT. Its protein product is CASSLAGKTDTQYF. V usage is TRBV27 and J usage is TRBJ2-3, with D uncertain. With 2 bases removed from V and 3 bases from J, the gap between germline ends came to 9 bases. Per germline, CDR1 MNHEY and CDR2 SMNVEV (reference sequence). The CDR3 contains 14 residues.